The 9 T cell receptor beta chains listed next were all sequenced from one sample in a study of cytomegalovirus exposure and HLA in healthy donors. In the PCR, 60 Vbeta and 13 Jbeta primers were used. Sequenced by immunoSEQ multiplex PCR; TCRdb stores in-frame clones only, minus some. The profile covers over 120,000 clones, with 65% to 85% appearing a single time and about 4% taken by the ten largest. Material for sequencing was PBMCs. All receptors come from a male donor in good health and CMV-seronegative.

The chain carries TRBV5-1 and TRBJ2-2; 7 nucleotides agree with TRBD1. Trimming removed 3 bases from V and 5 bases from J; junction bases left unmatched: 7. CDR3 length: 15 amino acids. Germline V gene lookup returns CDR1 SGHRS and CDR2 YFSETQ. As DNA, the CDR3 is TGCGCCAGCAGCTCTCGACAGGGCGGGACCGGGGAGCTGTTTTTT. Translation gives CASSSRQGGTGELFF.

This clone showed up just a few times. This CDR3 is CASSGAWEGYEQYF. In DNA, the CDR3 is TGTGCCAGTTCGGGAGCGTGGGAGGGGTACGAGCAGTACTTC. V usage is TRBV2 and J usage is TRBJ2-7; 7 nucleotides align to TRBD2. The V segment lost 9 bases and the J segment 4 bases; nucleotides outside the gene matches: 12. CDR1 is SNHLY and CDR2 is FYNNEI in the germline V gene. The CDR3 loop spans 14 amino acids.

The chain recombines TRBV6-6 with TRBJ2-3; the match to TRBD1 covers 9 bases. Germline V gene data show CDR1 as MNHNY and CDR2 as SVGAGI (reference sequence). The V gene end was trimmed by 7 bases and the J gene end by 2 bases; junction bases not matched to a gene: 10. CDR3 length: 16 residues. The CDR3: CASTYGTGPDTDTQYF. The CDR3 nucleotides are TGTGCCAGCACCTACGGGACAGGGCCAGACACAGATACGCAGTATTTT.

The chain is built from TRBV5-1 and TRBJ2-5; TRBD1 agrees at 9 bases. V trimming: 1 base; J trimming: 5 bases; junction bases outside the gene matches: 9. The CDR3 is 16 amino acids. CDR1 SGHRS and CDR2 YFSETQ come from the germline V gene. CDR3 DNA: TGCGCCAGCAGCTTGAACCGGGACAGGGTGTTGGAGACCCAGTACTTC. Its translation: CASSLNRDRVLETQYF.

The gene calls are TRBV10-2 and TRBJ2-5, with a possible D match to TRBD2 (6 bases). V gave up 7 bases and J gave up 2 bases, with 11 bases separating them. Germline values: CDR1 WSHSY, CDR2 SAAADI. There are 13 residues in the CDR3. The CDR3 DNA is TGCGCCAGCACCCTTAGCGGTCAAGAGACCCAGTACTTC. This translates into CASTLSGQETQYF.

The rearrangement joins TRBV4-2 to TRBJ2-1; 9 bases map to TRBD2. CDR3 length: 14 residues. V gave up 6 bases and J gave up 4 bases; unmatched junction bases: 4. CDR1 is LGHNA and CDR2 is YNFKEQ in the germline V gene. CDR3 nucleotides: TGTGCCAGCAGTCGACTAGCGGAATACAATGAGCAGTTCTTC. Translating gives CASSRLAEYNEQFF.

The chain joins TRBV19 to TRBJ2-1; weak D call: TRBD1 (6 bases). Trimming shortened V by 5 bases and J by 7 bases, and 18 bases separated the two germline ends. In germline, CDR1 is LNHDA, CDR2 SQIVND (reference sequence). The CDR3 runs 15 residues. CDR3 in amino acids: CASSPQGRSGNEQFF. DNA for the CDR3: TGTGCCAGTAGTCCACAGGGTAGGAGTGGGAATGAGCAGTTCTTC. The full variable domain, in which reference TRBV19 and TRBJ2-1 provide the parts outside the CDR3, is DGGITQSPKYLFRKEGQNVTLSCEQNLNHDAMYWYRQDPGQGLRLIYYSQIVNDFQKGDIAEGYSVSREKKESFPLTVTSAQKNPTAFYLCASSPQGRSGNEQFFGPGTRLTVL.

This clone showed up just a few times. The CDR3 spells CASSLAGGPGYEQFF. CDR3 nucleotides: TGTGCCAGCAGCTTAGCGGGAGGGCCGGGCTATGAGCAGTTCTTC. This chain connects TRBV7-9 to TRBJ2-1; 7 bases are a match to TRBD2. Germline CDR1 and CDR2: SEHNR and FQNEAQ (reference sequence). The CDR3 is 15 residues long. V dropped 0 bases and J dropped 8; count of bases not matched to a gene: 7.

The rearrangement joins TRBV5-4 to TRBJ1-2; D possibly corresponds to TRBD1 (6 bases). This CDR3 comprises 14 residues. CDR1 and CDR2 (germline): SGHNT, YYREEE (reference sequence). The V gene lost 5 bases and the J gene lost 8 bases, with 19 bases spanning the gap. This CDR3 reads CASRFGGGHGGYTF. The CDR3, as DNA: TGTGCCAGCAGGTTTGGGGGCGGACACGGGGGCTACACCTTC.